This entry concerns a single T cell receptor (beta chain). What it binds is unknown. Sequencing used immunoSEQ multiplex PCR; TCRdb keeps in-frame clones, though not all of them. The sample lists tens of thousands of clones, around nine tenths occurring once. This sample is drawn from a study of OX40 agonist ivuxolimab in advanced cancers. Notes on the study in general: Nonresponders, in some cases, also had low normalized T-cell clonal expansion.

The receptor's source is an adult with an advanced solid tumor such as melanoma, head and neck, liver or kidney cancer. Sequencing was performed on CD4+ or CD8+ T cells sorted from blood, taken in a trial of the OX40 agonist ivuxolimab.

The CDR3 bases are TGTGCCAGCAGCTTAGGGGGGGACTACGAGCAGTACTTC. It codes for CASSLGGDYEQYF. The chain couples TRBV7-2 to TRBJ2-7, with D possibly matching TRBD2 (6 bases). The CDR3 consists of 13 residues. The V gene lost 1 base and the J gene lost 3 bases, with 7 bases spanning the gap. Germline V gene sequence: CDR1 SGHTA, CDR2 FQGNSA.